This T cell receptor (beta chain) was identified in a study of T cell changes during pregnancy in multiple sclerosis. Trimming stripped 4 bases from V and 1 base from J, with 8 bases between. The CDR3 length is 13 residues. Germline V gene sequence: CDR1 SGHDT, CDR2 YYEEEE. Produced via immunoSEQ multiplex PCR; TCRdb's table is partial and in-frame only. This sample carries about 57,000 clones, approximately 90% of them seen once, and the ten largest clones take approximately 2.3%. Material: peripheral blood, obtained in the first trimester of pregnancy. This receptor was identified in a female donor in good health, enrolled as a control in a pregnancy study. The rearrangement uses TRBV5-6 and TRBJ2-5; tentatively, D is TRBD2 (5 bases). The CDR3 spells CASSGLGQETQYF. DNA of the CDR3: TGTGCCAGCAGCGGACTTGGCCAAGAGACCCAGTACTTC.